The sequence of this T cell receptor beta chain was determined in a study of T cells in Graves' hyperthyroidism and ophthalmopathy. For Graves' hyperthyroidism to be stable, ophthalmopathy could not progress within 18 months. Amplified TCR beta CDR3 regions came from RNA transcripts. The primer set for the first-round RT-PCR of the TCR CDR3 was HTBI. MiXCR, run by TCRdb on the multiplex PCR reads, gives a single entry per CDR3 protein. The data hold 400,000 to 600,000 distinct CDR3 sequences, with more than 20% observed a single time. V shed 8 bases, J shed 3 bases, and the junction held 9 bases outside the gene matches. The CDR3 is 15 amino acids. Germline V gene lookup returns CDR1 SEHNR and CDR2 FQNEAQ (reference sequence).

The specimen sequenced was blood. The sequence was obtained from a man younger than 30 with Graves' hyperthyroidism. The chain combines TRBV7-9 with TRBJ2-5, with TRBD1 matching over 10 bases. The CDR3 DNA follows: TGTGCCAGCGGGGGCACCGGGACAGGGGAAGAGACCCAGTACTTC. Its translation is CASGGTGTGEETQYF.